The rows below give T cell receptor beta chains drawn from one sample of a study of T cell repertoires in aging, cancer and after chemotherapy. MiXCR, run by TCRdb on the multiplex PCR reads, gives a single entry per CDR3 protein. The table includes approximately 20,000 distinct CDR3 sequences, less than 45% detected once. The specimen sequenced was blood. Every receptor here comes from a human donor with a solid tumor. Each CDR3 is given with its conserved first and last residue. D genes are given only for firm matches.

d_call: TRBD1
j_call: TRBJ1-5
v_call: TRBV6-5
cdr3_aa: CASSYSGQNNQPQHF

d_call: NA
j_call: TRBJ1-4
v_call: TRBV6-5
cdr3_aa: CASSLQPNEKLFF

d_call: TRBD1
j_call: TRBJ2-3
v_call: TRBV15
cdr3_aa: CATKGTGSTDTQYF

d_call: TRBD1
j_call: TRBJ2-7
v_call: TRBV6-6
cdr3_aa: CASSLPSGQGGNEQYF

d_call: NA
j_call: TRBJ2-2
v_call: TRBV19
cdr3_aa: CASSSSTGNTGELFF

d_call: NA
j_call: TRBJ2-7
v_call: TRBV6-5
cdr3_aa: CASSYSRSVSYEQYF

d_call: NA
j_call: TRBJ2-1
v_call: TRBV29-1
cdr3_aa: CSVAAGKNNEQFF

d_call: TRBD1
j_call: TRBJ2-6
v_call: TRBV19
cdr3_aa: CASRQAGQGSFSGANVLTF

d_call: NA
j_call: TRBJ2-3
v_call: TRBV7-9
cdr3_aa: CASSLMPGDTDTQYF

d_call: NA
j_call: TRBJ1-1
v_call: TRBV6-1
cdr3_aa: CATQPGGAGGTEAFF

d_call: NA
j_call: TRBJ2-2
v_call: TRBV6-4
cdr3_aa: CASSDRQDTGELFF

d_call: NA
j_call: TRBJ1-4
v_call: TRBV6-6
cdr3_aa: CASSLGGASKLFF

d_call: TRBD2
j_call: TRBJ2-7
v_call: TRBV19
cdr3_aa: CASSLSSGFREQYF

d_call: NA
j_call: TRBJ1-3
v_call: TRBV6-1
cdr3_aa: CASTDRTDSGNTIYF

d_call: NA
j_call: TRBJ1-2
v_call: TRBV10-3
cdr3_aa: CAISESVYSHGYTF